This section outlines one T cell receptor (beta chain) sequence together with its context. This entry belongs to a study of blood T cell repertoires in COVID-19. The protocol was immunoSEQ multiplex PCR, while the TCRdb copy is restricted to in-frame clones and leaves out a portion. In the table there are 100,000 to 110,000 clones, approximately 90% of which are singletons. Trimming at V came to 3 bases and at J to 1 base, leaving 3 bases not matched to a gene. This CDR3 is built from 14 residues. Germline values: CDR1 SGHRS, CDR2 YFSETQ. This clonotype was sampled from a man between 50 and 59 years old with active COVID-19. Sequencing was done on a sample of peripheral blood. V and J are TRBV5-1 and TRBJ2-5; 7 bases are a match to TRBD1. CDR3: CASSSGTAQETQYF. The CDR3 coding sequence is TGCGCCAGCAGCTCAGGGACAGCCCAAGAGACCCAGTACTTC.